These 16 T cell receptor beta chains share one sample of origin, sequenced in a study of a mutant IDH1 vaccine in newly diagnosed glioma. The sample's time point: week 35, safety follow-up. Doses of 300 ug of mutant IDH1 20-mer peptide were given with topical imiquimod. Profiling relied on immunoSEQ multiplex PCR, and the TCRdb table lists in-frame clones only, not all of them. Of about 32,000 clones listed, just under 80% are singletons. Antigen specificity for these receptors is unknown. The sample in question was PBMCs, obtained from a glioma patient whose treatment included an IDH1 peptide vaccine. These TCRs come from a man in his forties with glioma. Some clones in this sample may be carry-over from other donors' samples.

The genes are TRBV5-1 and TRBJ2-7, with D possibly matching TRBD2 (5 bases). V lost 5 bases and J lost 1, with 10 bases in between. This CDR3 has 13 residues. Germline V gene sequence: CDR1 SGHRS, CDR2 YFSETQ. The CDR3 bases are TGCGCCAGCAGTTCAGGACTTTCCTACGAGCAGTACTTC. It encodes CASSSGLSYEQYF.

The V gene is TRBV2, the J gene TRBJ1-1; D is unresolved. Germline values: CDR1 SNHLY, CDR2 FYNNEI. CDR3 length equals 11 residues. Trimming removed 4 bases at V and 10 bases at J, with 10 bases between. CDR3 nucleotide sequence: TGTGCCAGCAGTGGGAGTGGTAGAGCTTTCTTT. It codes for CASSGSGRAFF. The full variable domain, its missing parts supplied by reference TRBV2 and TRBJ1-1, is EPEVTQTPSHQVTQMGQEVILRCVPISNHLYFYWYRQILGQKVEFLVSFYNNEISEKSEIFDDQFSVERPDGSNFTLKIRSTKLEDSAMYFCASSGSGRAFFGQGTRLTVV.

V usage is TRBV9 and J usage is TRBJ2-7, with D unresolved. V was shortened by 4 bases and J by 2 bases, with 19 bases between the two germline ends. The CDR3 spans 16 residues. CDR1 SGDLS and CDR2 YYNGEE come from the germline V gene. This chain's CDR3 is CASSSDPSPRPYEQYF. CDR3 bases: TGTGCCAGCAGCTCCGACCCTAGTCCCAGACCCTACGAGCAGTACTTC.

The V and J genes are TRBV30 and TRBJ1-3, with unresolved D. Per germline, CDR1 GTSNPN and CDR2 SVGIG (reference sequence). Between the trimmed V and J ends, which lost 2 bases and 0 bases, there was a span of 11 bases. The CDR3 consists of 15 residues. Here the CDR3 DNA reads TGTGCCTGGAGTTCCAAGGTTAGCTCTGGAAACACCATATATTTT. As protein: CAWSSKVSSGNTIYF.

The rearrangement uses TRBV7-6 and TRBJ2-4; TRBD2 might be the D (5 bases). CDR1 and CDR2 (germline): SGHVS, FNYEAQ. The CDR3 is 15 amino acids. V lost 5 bases and J lost 0, with 11 bases in between. Written as DNA, the CDR3 is TGTGCCAGCAGCCCGGGGTGGCTAGCCAAAAACATTCAGTACTTC. It yields the protein CASSPGWLAKNIQYF.

This clone was seen a handful of times. V usage is TRBV6-1 and J usage is TRBJ2-2; no definite D call. The V end lost 0 bases, the J end lost 1 base, and 3 bases lay between the germline ends. This CDR3 has 14 amino acids. Germline values: CDR1 MNHNS, CDR2 SASEGT. CDR3: CASSEAWNTGELFF. CDR3 DNA sequence: TGTGCCAGCAGTGAAGCTTGGAACACCGGGGAGCTGTTTTTT.

The chain joins TRBV5-6 to TRBJ1-1; TRBD1 is a possible D gene (5 bases). CDR1 is SGHDT and CDR2 is YYEEEE in the germline V gene. The CDR3 length is 15 residues. Deletions cut 0 bases from V and 1 base from J, with 10 bases between. This CDR3 is CASSLVGGENTEAFF. CDR3 bases: TGTGCCAGCAGCTTGGTTGGGGGGGAGAACACTGAAGCTTTCTTT.

The chain couples TRBV9 to TRBJ2-1, with D possibly being TRBD1 (5 bases). Between the trimmed V and J ends, which lost 5 bases and 5 bases, there was a span of 17 bases. CDR1 is SGDLS, CDR2 YYNGEE, per germline. The CDR3 runs 15 residues. The CDR3 loop is CASSSQGNPHNEQFF. As DNA, the CDR3 is TGTGCCAGCAGTTCCCAGGGAAACCCCCACAATGAGCAGTTCTTC.

V and J are TRBV7-2 and TRBJ1-5; D gene uncertain. Trimming shortened V by 1 base and J by 3 bases, and 10 bases separated the two germline ends. Germline V gene sequence: CDR1 SGHTA, CDR2 FQGNSA. The CDR3 is 15 amino acids. CDR3 sequence (DNA): TGTGCCAGCAGCTTAGACAGTCCTGACAATCAGCCCCAGCATTTT. Amino acid sequence: CASSLDSPDNQPQHF.

The genes are TRBV5-1 and TRBJ2-1, with D possibly TRBD1 on 5 matching bases. This CDR3 region has 16 residues. V was clipped by 0 bases and J by 2 bases, with 12 bases between them. Germline lookup yields CDR1 SGHRS and CDR2 YFSETQ. For the CDR3, the DNA is TGCGCCAGCAGCTTGGATCAGGGTAGCACCTACAATGAGCAGTTCTTC. This codes for CASSLDQGSTYNEQFF. Supplemented by reference TRBV5-1 and TRBJ2-1, the full variable domain reads KAGVTQTPRYLIKTRGQQVTLSCSPISGHRSVSWYQQTPGQGLQFLFEYFSETQRNKGNFPGRFSGRQFSNSRSEMNVSTLELGDSALYLCASSLDQGSTYNEQFFGPGTRLTVL.

The chain couples TRBV4-1 to TRBJ2-4; D possibly corresponds to TRBD1 (6 bases). The CDR3 is 17 residues long. V lost 3 bases and J lost 3, with 18 bases in between. Germline CDR1 reads MGHRA; CDR2 reads YSYEKL. CDR3 sequence (DNA): TGCGCCAGCAGCCAGCCGACAGGCGGTATCGGCAAAAACATTCAGTACTTC. Encoded protein: CASSQPTGGIGKNIQYF.

The chain couples TRBV7-8 to TRBJ1-3; D is unclear. Between the trimmed V and J ends, which lost 1 base and 0 bases, there was a span of 10 bases. This CDR3 is built from 16 residues. CDR1 SGHVS and CDR2 FQNEAQ come from the germline V gene. The CDR3, as DNA: TGTGCCAGCAGCTTAGGGACCGCGAGCTCTGGAAACACCATATATTTT. Translation gives CASSLGTASSGNTIYF.

This clone was recorded a few times. This chain links TRBV6-4 with TRBJ1-1, with TRBD1 matching over 7 bases. The V gene end was trimmed by 3 bases and the J gene end by 5 bases; junction bases not matched to a gene: 6. The CDR3 spans 14 residues. Germline lookup yields CDR1 MRHNA and CDR2 SNTAGT. For the CDR3, the DNA is TGTGCCAGCAGTGATGGGAACAGGGGAACTGAAGCTTTCTTT. Translating it yields CASSDGNRGTEAFF.

The rearrangement links TRBV5-6 to TRBJ2-2; 7 bases are shared with TRBD1. The CDR3 contains 15 residues. Trimming took 4 bases from V and 4 from J; bases not matched to a gene: 7. CDR1 is SGHDT and CDR2 is YYEEEE in the germline V gene. CDR3 in DNA: TGTGCCAGCAGCCGGGTGTCAGGGGGCACCGGGGAGCTGTTTTTT. Protein product: CASSRVSGGTGELFF. The full variable domain, its missing parts supplied by reference TRBV5-6 and TRBJ2-2, is DAGVTQSPTHLIKTRGQQVTLRCSPKSGHDTVSWYQQALGQGPQFIFQYYEEEERQRGNFPDRFSGHQFPNYSSELNVNALLLGDSALYLCASSRVSGGTGELFFGEGSRLTVL.

This clone appeared once. The chain couples TRBV11-2 to TRBJ1-1; possible D gene TRBD1, 5 bases. The V and J ends lost 8 bases and 6 bases respectively, with 13 bases between them. The CDR3 is 12 residues long. Germline CDR1 SGHAT, CDR2 FQNNGV. The CDR3, as DNA: TGTGCCAGCGGGGGGAAGAATGCTGAAGCTTTCTTT. It specifies CASGGKNAEAFF. Filled out from reference TRBV11-2 and TRBJ1-1, the complete variable domain reads EAGVAQSPRYKIIEKRQSVAFWCNPISGHATLYWYQQILGQGPKLLIQFQNNGVVDDSQLPKDRFSAERLKGVDSTLKIQPAKLEDSAVYLCASGGKNAEAFFGQGTRLTVV.

This clone was observed a single time. The V gene is TRBV5-6, the J gene TRBJ1-2; 11 bases are shared with TRBD1. Germline V gives CDR1 SGHDT, CDR2 YYEEEE. V trimming: 4 bases; J trimming: 4 bases; junction bases outside the gene matches: 6. The CDR3 is 15 amino acids. CDR3 protein: CASSRPGQGGYGYTF. The DNA for the CDR3 is TGTGCCAGCAGCAGACCGGGACAGGGGGGCTATGGCTACACCTTC.